This T cell receptor (beta chain) emerged from a study of post-analysis software for immune sequencing data (dated by TCRdb to between 2014 and 2017). Context from the whole study: Disease courses on record covered relapsing-remitting, secondary progressive and progressive-relapsing multiple sclerosis, though some patients had no subtype annotation. The patient repertoires were set against ten to eleven previously published healthy control repertoires from donors whose ages ranged from roughly 6 to 25 years. A subset of samples was prepared in parallel using single-end sample barcoding, then pooled and co-amplified after Illumina adapter ligation. Paper-wide results and their limitations: Multiple sclerosis patients had significantly lower normalized Chao1 diversity than controls, a result that suggests substantial peripheral T-cell clonal expansion. Significantly higher frequencies in patients than in controls were found for five or six TRBV segments, including TRBV5-6, TRBV5-1 and TRBV20-1. The multiple sclerosis patient group was slightly younger than the control group. When samples were clustered directly using the F measure, samples prepared in the same batch co-clustered strongly, which prompted a batch-effect correction.

To demonstrate the VDJtools post-analysis software, TCR beta repertoires were profiled from the peripheral blood of more than ten young patients with multiple sclerosis. The patients with multiple sclerosis were children and adolescents between about 6 and 17 years of age. The library was built by means of PCR. Sequencing was performed on an Illumina HiSeq 2500. Unique molecular identifiers were incorporated into TCR beta cDNA libraries to reduce PCR and sequencing biases. Per 1 to 10 million input T cells, approximately 500,000 cDNA molecules were obtained, such that each molecule approximated one T cell. The patient libraries were prepared and sequenced using the same protocol as the earlier healthy control dataset. Within a given batch, samples were prepared together, multiplexed and sequenced on the same HiSeq lane. The study's own analysis went as follows. MIGEC was used to process the raw barcoded reads, and molecular identifier groups with only a single read were discarded before consensus assembly and CDR3 extraction. VDJtools was used for post-analysis of the clonotype tables, with diversity normalized by down-sampling every dataset to the smallest sample size. In repertoire overlap clustering, CDR3 amino acid sequences, but not nucleotide sequences, were matched to correct batch-related cross-sample contamination. TCRdb's own reprocessing of the public reads used fastp at Q25 and MiXCR and kept productive beta chains. A single entry per CDR3 protein holds the most common genes and DNA from its merged rows. TCRdb, rather than the study authors, made the V and J calls. For this sample there are 800,000 to 950,000 distinct CDR3 sequences; roughly 58% appear just once. Under 6% of the sample is in the top ten clones.

In the case of this clonotype: This clone's antigen is unknown. No base qualities exist here, and no much larger clone lies one base off it.

From its cysteine to its phenylalanine, the CDR3 spans 17 amino acids. This entry keeps only the CDR3 DNA: 51 bases, framed from base 1. The chain couples TRBV12-3 or TRBV12-4 to TRBJ2-5, with no confidently assigned D gene. The assigned J gene may be wrong: the sequence end matches TRBJ2-7 better. The material sequenced was blood. The sequence was collected from a girl aged 10-17 years with multiple sclerosis. At the DNA level, the sequence is TGTGCCAGCAGTTCGCTTGGGGTACCGTCCTTGGGCTACGAGCAGTACTTC. This codes for CASSSLGVPSLGYEQYF.